A selection of T cell receptor beta chains follows, all from one sample in a study of glioma-infiltrating T cells after dendritic cell vaccination. Some clones are missing from TCRdb's copy, which holds only in-frame ones; the method was immunoSEQ multiplex PCR. The sample shows 65,000 to 80,000 clones, 87% of them seen only once. Sequenced material: blood, taken after dendritic cell vaccination. The receptors derive from a human donor with glioblastoma. Both conserved end residues are part of each CDR3. The D gene is left open where the match is weak. Size tells how often a clone was seen (once, few, many) or the class of an expanded clone, and some rows leave it out.

d_gene,j_gene,len,abundance,v_gene,CDR3aa,CDR3nt
-,TRBJ2-3,16,-,TRBV4-3,CASSQDRGRVTDTQYF,TGCGCCAGCAGCCAAGATAGGGGAAGGGTCACAGATACGCAGTATTTT
-,TRBJ1-2,14,few,TRBV7-6,CASSLGGTGYGYTF,TGTGCCAGCAGCTTAGGAGGTACCGGCTATGGCTACACCTTC
TRBD1,TRBJ1-1,15,-,TRBV10-3,CAIRSGTGVNTEAFF,TGTGCCATCAGATCCGGGACAGGGGTAAACACTGAAGCTTTCTTT
-,TRBJ1-1,15,-,TRBV6-5,CASSTEPTGNTEAFF,TGTGCCAGCAGCACCGAACCGACGGGGAACACTGAAGCTTTCTTT
-,TRBJ1-3,13,-,TRBV30,CAWSSGAGNTIYF,TGTGCCTGGAGTTCAGGGGCTGGAAACACCATATATTTT
-,TRBJ1-6,14,-,TRBV2,CASKEAAMNSPLHF,TGTGCCAGCAAAGAGGCAGCCATGAATTCACCCCTCCACTTT
-,TRBJ2-1,15,-,TRBV5-6,CASSLGQNLYNEQFF,TGTGCCAGCAGCTTGGGGCAGAATTTATACAATGAGCAGTTCTTC
-,TRBJ1-2,16,-,TRBV14,CASSPLPWGGSGGYTF,TGTGCCAGCAGCCCCCTCCCTTGGGGGGGATCCGGTGGCTACACCTTC
TRBD2,TRBJ2-5,16,-,TRBV9,CASSTVLTSGQETQYF,TGTGCCAGCAGCACAGTACTGACTAGCGGTCAAGAGACCCAGTACTTC
TRBD1,TRBJ2-2,16,once,TRBV30,CAWRTPGQVNTGELFF,TGTGCCTGGAGGACCCCGGGACAGGTGAACACCGGGGAGCTGTTTTTT
-,TRBJ2-1,15,-,TRBV15,CATSRDIRPFDEQFF,TGTGCCACCAGCAGAGATATTCGTCCCTTTGATGAGCAGTTCTTC